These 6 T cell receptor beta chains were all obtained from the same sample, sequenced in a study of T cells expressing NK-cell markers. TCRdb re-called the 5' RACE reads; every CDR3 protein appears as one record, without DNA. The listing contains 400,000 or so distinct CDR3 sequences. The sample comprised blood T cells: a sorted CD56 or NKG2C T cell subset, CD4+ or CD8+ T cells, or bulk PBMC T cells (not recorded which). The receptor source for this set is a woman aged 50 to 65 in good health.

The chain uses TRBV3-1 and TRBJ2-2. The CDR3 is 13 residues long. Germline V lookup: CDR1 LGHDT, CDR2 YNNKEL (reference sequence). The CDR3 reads CASSPIAVGELFF.

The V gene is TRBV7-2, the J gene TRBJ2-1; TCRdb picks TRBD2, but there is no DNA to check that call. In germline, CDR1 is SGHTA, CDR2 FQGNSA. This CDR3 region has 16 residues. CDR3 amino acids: CASSLARLAGTNEQFF.

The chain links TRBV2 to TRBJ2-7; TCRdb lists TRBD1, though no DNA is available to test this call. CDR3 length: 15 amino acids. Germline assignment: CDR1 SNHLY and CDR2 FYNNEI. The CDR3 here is CASSFAGVSSYEQYF. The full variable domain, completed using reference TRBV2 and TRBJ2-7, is EPEVTQTPSHQVTQMGQEVILRCVPISNHLYFYWYRQILGQKVEFLVSFYNNEISEKSEIFDDQFSVERPDGSNFTLKIRSTKLEDSAMYFCASSFAGVSSYEQYFGPGTRLTVT.

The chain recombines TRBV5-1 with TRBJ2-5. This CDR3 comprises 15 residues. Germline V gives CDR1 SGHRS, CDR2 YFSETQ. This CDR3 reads CASSLEPRLTETQYF.

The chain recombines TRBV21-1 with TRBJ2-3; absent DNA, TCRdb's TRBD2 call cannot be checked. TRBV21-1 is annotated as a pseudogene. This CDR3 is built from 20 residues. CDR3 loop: CASSKESGTSEEEGPDTQYF.

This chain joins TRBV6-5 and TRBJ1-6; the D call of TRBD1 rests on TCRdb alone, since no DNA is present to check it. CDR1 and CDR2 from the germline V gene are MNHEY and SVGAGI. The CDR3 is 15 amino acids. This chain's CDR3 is CASSYGGGWESPLHF.